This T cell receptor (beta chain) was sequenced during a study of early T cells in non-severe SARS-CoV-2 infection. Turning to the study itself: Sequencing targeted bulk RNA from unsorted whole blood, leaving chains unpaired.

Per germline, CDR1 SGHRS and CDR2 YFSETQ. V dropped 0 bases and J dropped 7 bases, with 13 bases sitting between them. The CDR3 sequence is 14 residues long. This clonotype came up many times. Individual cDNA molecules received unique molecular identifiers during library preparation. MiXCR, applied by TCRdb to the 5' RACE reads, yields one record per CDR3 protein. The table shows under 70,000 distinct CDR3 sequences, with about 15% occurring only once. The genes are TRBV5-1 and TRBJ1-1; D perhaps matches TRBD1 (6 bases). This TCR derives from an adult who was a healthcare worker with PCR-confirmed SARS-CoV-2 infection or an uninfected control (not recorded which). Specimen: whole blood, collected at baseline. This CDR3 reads CASSLEATGDEAFF. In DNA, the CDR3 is TGCGCCAGCAGCTTGGAAGCGACAGGTGATGAAGCTTTCTTT. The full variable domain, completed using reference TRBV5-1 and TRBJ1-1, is KAGVTQTPRYLIKTRGQQVTLSCSPISGHRSVSWYQQTPGQGLQFLFEYFSETQRNKGNFPGRFSGRQFSNSRSEMNVSTLELGDSALYLCASSLEATGDEAFFGQGTRLTVV.